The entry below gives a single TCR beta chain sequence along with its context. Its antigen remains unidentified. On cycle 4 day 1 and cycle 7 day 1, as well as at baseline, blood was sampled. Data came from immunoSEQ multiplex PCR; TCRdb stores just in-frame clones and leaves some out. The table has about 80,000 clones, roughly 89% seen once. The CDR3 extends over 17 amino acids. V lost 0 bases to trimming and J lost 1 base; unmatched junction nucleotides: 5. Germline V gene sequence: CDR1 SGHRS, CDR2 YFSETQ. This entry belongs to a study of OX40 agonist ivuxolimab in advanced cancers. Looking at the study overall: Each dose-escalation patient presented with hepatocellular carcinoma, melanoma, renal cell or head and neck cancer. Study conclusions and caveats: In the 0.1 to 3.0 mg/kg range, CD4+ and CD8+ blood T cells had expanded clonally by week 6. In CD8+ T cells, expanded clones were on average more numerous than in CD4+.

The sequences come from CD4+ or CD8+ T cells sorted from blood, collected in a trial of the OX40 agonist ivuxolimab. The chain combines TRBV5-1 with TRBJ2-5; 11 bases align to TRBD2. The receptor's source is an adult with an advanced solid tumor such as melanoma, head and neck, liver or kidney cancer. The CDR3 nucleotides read TGCGCCAGCAGCTTGGCTACTGGGACTAGCGGCCAAGAGACCCAGTACTTC. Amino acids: CASSLATGTSGQETQYF.